These T cell receptor beta chains were read from a single sample in a study of T cells after yellow fever vaccination. TCRdb analysed the 5' RACE reads with MiXCR anew, one entry per CDR3 protein. The profile shows some 350,000 distinct CDR3 sequences, 4% of them singletons. This material consisted of PBMCs, taken 5 days after the yellow fever booster vaccination. Source of these receptors: a man between 18 and 29 years old who received the YFV17D yellow fever vaccine. CDR3s include the opening cysteine and the closing phenylalanine or tryptophan. The D gene is left open where the match is weak. Only part of the rows carry a size: once, few, many, or a class if the clone is expanded.

TRBD1	TRBJ2-5	TRBV7-9	few	CASSETPGQGTETQYF	TGTGCCAGCAGCGAAACTCCGGGACAGGGGACGGAGACCCAGTACTTC
TRBD2	TRBJ2-3	TRBV28	many	CASRTLAGVPDTQYF	TGTGCCAGCAGGACATTAGCGGGGGTCCCAGATACGCAGTATTTT
.	TRBJ2-2	TRBV9	few	CASSIGAITGELFF	TGTGCCAGCAGTATAGGGGCCATCACCGGGGAGCTGTTTTTT
TRBD1	TRBJ1-2	TRBV10-3	.	CAISGQGPNYGYTF	TGTGCCATCAGCGGACAGGGGCCCAACTATGGCTACACCTTC
.	TRBJ1-6	TRBV7-9	few	CASSLFRRDESPLHF	TGTGCCAGCAGCTTATTTCGCAGGGACGAGTCACCCCTCCACTTT
.	TRBJ2-1	TRBV4-1	few	CASSPGQGPQGEQFF	TGCGCCAGCAGTCCCGGGCAGGGGCCCCAGGGGGAGCAGTTCTTC
.	TRBJ2-7	TRBV27	few	CASAFQDSNEQYF	TGTGCCAGCGCCTTCCAGGACAGCAACGAGCAGTACTTC
.	TRBJ1-1	TRBV20-1	many	CSARAGVNTEAFF	TGCAGTGCTAGAGCAGGAGTGAACACTGAAGCTTTCTTT
.	TRBJ2-7	TRBV6-5	few	CASTPGAPYEQYF	TGTGCCAGCACCCCAGGGGCTCCCTACGAGCAGTACTTC
.	TRBJ1-2	TRBV20-1	.	CSARVSGGVYGYTF	TGCAGTGCTAGGGTGTCGGGGGGAGTCTATGGCTACACCTTC
TRBD2	TRBJ2-3	TRBV18	.	CASSRSSGGADTQYF	TGTGCCAGCTCAAGGTCCAGCGGGGGAGCAGATACGCAGTATTTT
TRBD2	TRBJ2-2	TRBV9	.	CASSVERVAGGTGELFF	TGTGCCAGCAGCGTAGAAAGAGTGGCGGGGGGCACCGGGGAGCTGTTTTTT
.	TRBJ1-6	TRBV10-3	.	CAISAGRQLYNSPLHF	TGTGCCATCAGTGCGGGAAGACAGCTCTATAATTCACCCCTCCACTTT
.	TRBJ2-7	TRBV7-3	many	CASSLLGSGGDPYEQYF	TGTGCCAGCAGCTTATTAGGGTCCGGGGGCGACCCCTACGAGCAGTACTTC
.	TRBJ2-5	TRBV12-3/TRBV12-4	.	CASSPNTETQYF	TGTGCCAGCAGTCCAAACACGGAGACCCAGTACTTC
TRBD2	TRBJ2-1	TRBV29-1	few	CSVRAGYSGGAEQFF	TGCAGCGTTAGGGCCGGGTATAGCGGGGGCGCCGAGCAGTTCTTC